This T cell receptor (beta chain) came from a study of control samples from healthy donors and cancer patients. The CDR3 covers 14 residues. V gave up 4 bases and J gave up 8 bases; unmatched junction bases: 7. Germline CDR1 is MDHEN and CDR2 is SYDVKM. The method was immunoSEQ multiplex PCR; TCRdb's version includes in-frame clones alone and lacks a portion of them. This sample has 150,000 to 200,000 clones; 91% occur once, and the top ten carry around 1.5%. The specimen was blood. This chain joins TRBV28 and TRBJ2-7, with TRBD1 matching over 11 bases. This receptor was obtained from a woman in her 30s in good health. The CDR3 loop reads CASSYPGQGGKQYF. The CDR3 region has the DNA TGTGCCAGCAGTTACCCGGGACAGGGGGGGAAGCAGTACTTC.